Below, one TCR beta chain is given with its context. Its matching antigen is unknown. A read error is likely, as this CDR3 ends without the conserved phenylalanine or tryptophan. Reverse transcription of 450 to 500 ng total RNA with a constant-region primer produced TCR beta cDNA. Investigators got TCR beta libraries out of three nested multiplex PCR rounds, done with slightly modified ARM-PCR. Investigators reported that the first two PCR rounds, at 10 cycles each, used TRBV1-TRBV30 forward primers with a C-beta reverse primer. TCRdb processed the multiplex PCR reads anew with MiXCR; each CDR3 protein has one entry. The sample yields more than 70,000 distinct CDR3 sequences, roughly two thirds seen once. This sample was taken from a study of tumor-infiltrating lymphocytes in primary liver carcinoma. Findings of the study overall: Blood had a significantly lower top-250-clone fraction than tumors did (p = 0.039).

The germline CDR1 and CDR2 sequences are SGHAT and FQDESV (reference sequence). This CDR3 region has 15 residues. Extraction of RNA together with DNA used 20-30 mg of unsorted bulk tissue. Sequenced material: tumor-adjacent normal liver tissue. The chain carries TRBV11-1 and TRBJ2-3; the match to TRBD2 covers 7 bases. The clonotype originates from a man between 35 and 55 years old with primary liver carcinoma and hepatitis B virus infection. CDR3 protein: CDSSEGGGLTDTQYS. CDR3 nucleotides: TGTGACAGCAGCGAAGGCGGGGGTTTGACAGATACTCAGTATTCT.